This TCR beta chain is from a study of T cells expressing NK-cell markers. General observations from the study: Whether expanded NKG2C+ T cell clones were HCMV-specific remained unclear.

Production of TCR beta cDNA relied on 5'RACE template switching with UMIs. From the 5' RACE reads, TCRdb lists one entry per CDR3 protein and no DNA. Found here are just under 150,000 distinct CDR3 sequences; the top ten clones hold roughly 12%. Concerning this clonotype: Its specificity is not known.

Germline CDR1 reads SQVTM; CDR2 reads ANQGSEA. CDR3 size: 12 residues. Sequencing was performed on blood T cells: a sorted CD56 or NKG2C T cell subset, CD4+ or CD8+ T cells, or bulk PBMC T cells (not recorded which). The receptor was isolated from a man aged 18 to 30 in good health. The chain recombines TRBV29-1 with TRBJ2-1. The chain's CDR3 is CSVDQEYNEQFF.